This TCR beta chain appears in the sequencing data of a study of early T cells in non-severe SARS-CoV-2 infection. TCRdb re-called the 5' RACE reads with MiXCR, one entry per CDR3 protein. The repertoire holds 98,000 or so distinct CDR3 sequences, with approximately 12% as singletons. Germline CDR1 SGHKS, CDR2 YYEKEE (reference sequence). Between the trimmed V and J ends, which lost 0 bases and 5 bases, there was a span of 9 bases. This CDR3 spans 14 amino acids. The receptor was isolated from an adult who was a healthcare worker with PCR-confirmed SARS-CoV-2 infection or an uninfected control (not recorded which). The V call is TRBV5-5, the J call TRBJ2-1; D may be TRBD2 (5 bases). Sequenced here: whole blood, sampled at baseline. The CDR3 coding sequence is TGTGCCAGCAGCTTGGGTTGGGGAGACAATGAGCAGTTCTTC. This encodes CASSLGWGDNEQFF.